The clone carrying this T cell receptor beta chain turned up a few times. The TCRbeta library was prepared with unique molecular identifiers. TCRdb independently ran MiXCR on the PCR reads; one entry per CDR3 protein. Among 450,000 to 500,000 distinct CDR3 sequences listed, around an eighth were seen once. CDR1 is LGHDT, CDR2 YNNKEL, per germline (reference sequence). V was pared by 0 bases and J by 4 bases, with 9 bases between. This CDR3 has 14 residues. This sample is part of a study of T-cell reconstitution after alpha-beta-depleted transplantation in children. The TCR sequence derives from a human donor who donated a stem cell graft to a child with combined immunodeficiency. The chain employs TRBV3-1 and TRBJ1-2; D uncertain. The starting material was PBMCs from the stem cell graft donor, obtained from the stem cell graft. The CDR3 here is CASSQEWPIYGYTF. In DNA form, the CDR3 reads TGTGCCAGCAGCCAAGAGTGGCCGATCTATGGCTACACCTTC. Based on the CDR3 plus reference TRBV3-1 and TRBJ1-2, the full variable domain is DTAVSQTPKYLVTQMGNDKSIKCEQNLGHDTMYWYKQDSKKFLKIMFSYNNKELIINETVPNRFSPKSPDKAHLNLHINSLELGDSAVYFCASSQEWPIYGYTFGSGTRLTVV.